This is a list of T cell receptor beta chains from one sample in a study of T cells after yellow fever vaccination. Each CDR3 protein gets one entry after TCRdb re-called the 5' RACE reads with MiXCR. The top ten clones hold roughly 0.9% of a sample with under 250,000 distinct CDR3 sequences, 6.9% of them seen once. Sequencing used CD4+ T cells sorted from PBMCs, obtained 15 days after the yellow fever booster vaccination. These receptors originate from a man younger than 45 who received the YFV17D yellow fever vaccine. Both conserved end residues are part of each CDR3. The order of the fields is clone size, J gene, V gene, D gene, CDR3 DNA, CDR3 protein. The D gene is left open where the match is weak. Clone size appears in some rows only: once, few, many, or a class for an expanded clone.

clone_size: many
j_call: TRBJ2-1
v_call: TRBV7-6
d_call: .
cdr3_nt: TGTGCCAGCAGCTTAATCGGCAATGAGCAGTTCTTC
cdr3_aa: CASSLIGNEQFF

clone_size: .
j_call: TRBJ2-2
v_call: TRBV29-1
d_call: .
cdr3_nt: TGCAGCGCTCACGGGCAGGGAGGCACCGGGGAGCTGTTTTTT
cdr3_aa: CSAHGQGGTGELFF

clone_size: .
j_call: TRBJ2-3
v_call: TRBV7-2
d_call: .
cdr3_nt: TGTGCCAGCAGCTCTCTACCAACCACAGATACGCAGTATTTT
cdr3_aa: CASSSLPTTDTQYF

clone_size: .
j_call: TRBJ2-5
v_call: TRBV9
d_call: .
cdr3_nt: TGTGCCAGCAGCGTCGGGCACGCGGGGCTCCGCGGCGAGACCCAGTACTTC
cdr3_aa: CASSVGHAGLRGETQYF

clone_size: many
j_call: TRBJ2-2
v_call: TRBV20-1
d_call: TRBD1
cdr3_nt: TGCAGTGCAAACGACAGGGGTGGCACCGGGGAGCTGTTTTTT
cdr3_aa: CSANDRGGTGELFF

clone_size: few
j_call: TRBJ1-4
v_call: TRBV28
d_call: .
cdr3_nt: TGTGCCAGCAGTCAGTTTAATGAAAAACTGTTTTTT
cdr3_aa: CASSQFNEKLFF

clone_size: .
j_call: TRBJ2-7
v_call: TRBV4-3
d_call: TRBD1
cdr3_nt: TGCGCCAGCAGCACAGGGGCAGAGAGCTCCTACGAGCAGTACTTC
cdr3_aa: CASSTGAESSYEQYF

clone_size: .
j_call: TRBJ1-1
v_call: TRBV3-1
d_call: .
cdr3_nt: TGTGCCAGCAGCAGTTCGGGGGGGGACACTGAAGCTTTCTTT
cdr3_aa: CASSSSGGDTEAFF

clone_size: .
j_call: TRBJ2-1
v_call: TRBV5-1
d_call: TRBD2
cdr3_nt: TGCGCCAGCAGCCGAGAAAGCGGGAGCTACAATGAGCAGTTCTTC
cdr3_aa: CASSRESGSYNEQFF

clone_size: many
j_call: TRBJ2-1
v_call: TRBV20-1
d_call: TRBD2
cdr3_nt: TGCAGTGGCGGCTTAGCGGGCCGCTACAATGAGCAGTTCTTC
cdr3_aa: CSGGLAGRYNEQFF

clone_size: many
j_call: TRBJ2-6
v_call: TRBV7-9
d_call: .
cdr3_nt: TGTGCCAGCAGCCCAAGGACGGTCTCTGGGGCCAACGTCCTGACTTTC
cdr3_aa: CASSPRTVSGANVLTF

clone_size: many
j_call: TRBJ2-5
v_call: TRBV12-3/TRBV12-4
d_call: .
cdr3_nt: TGTGCCAGCAGTAGCAGGGGAGAAGAGACCCAGTACTTC
cdr3_aa: CASSSRGEETQYF

clone_size: many
j_call: TRBJ2-3
v_call: TRBV11-1
d_call: .
cdr3_nt: TGTGCCAGCAGCTATTACAGGGACACAGATACGCAGTATTTT
cdr3_aa: CASSYYRDTDTQYF

clone_size: many
j_call: TRBJ1-3
v_call: TRBV3-1
d_call: .
cdr3_nt: TGTGCCAGCAGCCAAGTATCTGGAAACACCATATATTTT
cdr3_aa: CASSQVSGNTIYF

clone_size: few
j_call: TRBJ2-2
v_call: TRBV19
d_call: .
cdr3_nt: TGTGCCAGTAGTCATTATTATAGCGGAAACACCGGGGAGCTGTTTTTT
cdr3_aa: CASSHYYSGNTGELFF

clone_size: many
j_call: TRBJ2-1
v_call: TRBV4-2
d_call: .
cdr3_nt: TGTGCCAGCAGCCAAGATGGTCAGGATGAGCAGTTCTTC
cdr3_aa: CASSQDGQDEQFF

clone_size: many
j_call: TRBJ1-1
v_call: TRBV4-3
d_call: .
cdr3_nt: TGCGCCAGCAGCCAAGGGGTAGGAACACAGGGTGTAGCTTTCTTT
cdr3_aa: CASSQGVGTQGVAFF

clone_size: .
j_call: TRBJ2-1
v_call: TRBV20-1
d_call: .
cdr3_nt: TGCAGTGCTAGGCTGAACGAGCAGTTCTTC
cdr3_aa: CSARLNEQFF

clone_size: many
j_call: TRBJ2-1
v_call: TRBV10-3
d_call: .
cdr3_nt: TGTGCCATCAGTGAGAGGGGGGGGGCCCGAGAAGGGCAGTTCTTC
cdr3_aa: CAISERGGAREGQFF

clone_size: many
j_call: TRBJ1-2
v_call: TRBV6-5
d_call: TRBD1
cdr3_nt: TGTGCCAGCAGTCACACCGGGACAGGGGGCGTTTCGGGAGGCTACACCTTC
cdr3_aa: CASSHTGTGGVSGGYTF

clone_size: .
j_call: TRBJ1-5
v_call: TRBV10-3
d_call: .
cdr3_nt: TGTGCCATCAGTGAGTCGTTACAGGGTGGACAGCCCCAGCATTTT
cdr3_aa: CAISESLQGGQPQHF

clone_size: many
j_call: TRBJ2-3
v_call: TRBV3-1
d_call: .
cdr3_nt: TGTGCCAGCAGCCAAGTGGGGGTCACAGATACGCAGTATTTT
cdr3_aa: CASSQVGVTDTQYF

clone_size: many
j_call: TRBJ1-1
v_call: TRBV7-2
d_call: .
cdr3_nt: TGTGCCAGCAGCTTACGACTCGAAGCTTTCTTT
cdr3_aa: CASSLRLEAFF

clone_size: many
j_call: TRBJ2-1
v_call: TRBV12-3/TRBV12-4
d_call: TRBD2
cdr3_nt: TGTGCCAGCAGTACAGGGACTAGCGGAACCTACAATGAGCAGTTCTTC
cdr3_aa: CASSTGTSGTYNEQFF

clone_size: .
j_call: TRBJ2-5
v_call: TRBV5-1
d_call: .
cdr3_nt: TGCGCCAGCAGCTTAGCCCCTGTCGGGACCAGGGAGACCCAGTACTTC
cdr3_aa: CASSLAPVGTRETQYF

clone_size: few
j_call: TRBJ2-7
v_call: TRBV6-2/TRBV6-3
d_call: .
cdr3_nt: TGTGCCAGCAGTTACAGGGGGATCTACGAGCAGTACTTC
cdr3_aa: CASSYRGIYEQYF

clone_size: many
j_call: TRBJ2-5
v_call: TRBV20-1
d_call: .
cdr3_nt: TGCAGTGCCACCCCCCCGCGGGCCAGCCAAGAGACCCAGTACTTC
cdr3_aa: CSATPPRASQETQYF

clone_size: many
j_call: TRBJ2-3
v_call: TRBV7-2
d_call: .
cdr3_nt: TGTGCCAGCAGTCGGCGGGCCCACACAGATACGCAGTATTTT
cdr3_aa: CASSRRAHTDTQYF